These 5 T cell receptor beta chains were sequenced from one sample in a study of STAT3 mutations in large granular lymphocyte leukemia. Overall study findings and caveats: Every T-cell large granular lymphocyte leukemia patient had at least one immunodominant TCR beta clonotype.

The repertoire was sequenced with immunoSEQ multiplex PCR; TCRdb's copy has only in-frame clones and lacks some. Of about 5,500 clones in the sample, around 94% were seen once. Their antigens remain unidentified. The material sequenced was peripheral blood mononuclear cells. The receptors here all came from a man in his fifties or sixties with T-cell large granular lymphocyte leukemia. Some clones in this sample may be carry-over from other donors' samples.

V usage is TRBV6-6 and J usage is TRBJ2-5; 7 positions agree with TRBD2. After removal of 7 bases from V and 3 bases from J, the junction contained 5 bases not matched to a gene. CDR1 is MNHNY, CDR2 SVGAGI, per germline (reference sequence). This CDR3 is built from 13 residues. The CDR3 coding sequence is TGTGCCAGCAATTCCCTAGCGGAAGAGACCCAGTACTTC. Translating it yields CASNSLAEETQYF.

V gene TRBV6-1 combines with J gene TRBJ1-2; 7 bases line up with TRBD1. Per the germline V gene, CDR1 is MNHNS and CDR2 is SASEGT. V was clipped by 3 bases and J by 6 bases; unmatched bases: 10. The CDR3 contains 15 residues. The CDR3 coding sequence is TGTGCCAGCAGTGACCCACAGGGGAGGGGGCATGGCTACACCTTC. Translation: CASSDPQGRGHGYTF.

This clone is a singleton in its sample. The genes are TRBV4-3 and TRBJ2-3; TRBD2 is a possible D gene (5 bases). The V gene lost 0 bases and the J gene lost 5 bases, with 12 bases spanning the gap. CDR1 and CDR2 (germline): LGHNA, YSLEER. The CDR3 runs 15 residues. The CDR3 loop reads CASSQDRSAGDTQYF. Written as DNA, the CDR3 is TGCGCCAGCAGCCAAGATCGAAGCGCGGGAGATACGCAGTATTTT.

The chain combines TRBV5-4 with TRBJ2-1, with TRBD2 identical over 12 bases. This CDR3 spans 16 amino acids. From germline, CDR1 is SGHNT and CDR2 YYREEE (reference sequence). The ends lost 3 bases at V and 5 bases at J; junction bases unmatched: 6. CDR3 sequence reads: CASSSSRTSGDNEQFF. The CDR3 region has the DNA TGTGCCAGCAGCTCAAGTCGGACTAGCGGGGACAATGAGCAGTTCTTC.

The chain links TRBV7-6 to TRBJ1-5, with 7 positions matching TRBD1. The CDR3 runs to 17 residues. The ends lost 6 bases at V and 3 bases at J; junction bases unmatched: 14. The germline CDR1 and CDR2 sequences are SGHVS and FNYEAQ. The CDR3 DNA is TGTGCCAGCAGTCCAGGCCCCACAGGGGAATACAATCAGCCCCAGCATTTT. Translated: CASSPGPTGEYNQPQHF. The full variable domain, in which reference TRBV7-6 and TRBJ1-5 provide the parts outside the CDR3, is GAGVSQSPRYKVTKRGQDVALRCDPISGHVSLYWYRQALGQGPEFLTYFNYEAQQDKSGLPNDRFSAERPEGSISTLTIQRTEQRDSAMYRCASSPGPTGEYNQPQHFGDGTRLSIL.